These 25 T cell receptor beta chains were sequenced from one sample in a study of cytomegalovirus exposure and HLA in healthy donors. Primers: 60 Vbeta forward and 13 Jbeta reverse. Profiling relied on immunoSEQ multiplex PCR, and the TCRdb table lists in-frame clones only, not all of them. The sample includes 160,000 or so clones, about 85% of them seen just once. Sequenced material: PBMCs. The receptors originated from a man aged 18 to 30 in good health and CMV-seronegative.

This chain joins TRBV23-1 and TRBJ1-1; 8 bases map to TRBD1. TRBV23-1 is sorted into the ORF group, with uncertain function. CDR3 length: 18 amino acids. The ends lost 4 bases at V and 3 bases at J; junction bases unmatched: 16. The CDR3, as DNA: TGCGCCAGCAGTCCCCACGGACAGGGACAGTCGGGTTACACTGAAGCTTTCTTT. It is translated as CASSPHGQGQSGYTEAFF.

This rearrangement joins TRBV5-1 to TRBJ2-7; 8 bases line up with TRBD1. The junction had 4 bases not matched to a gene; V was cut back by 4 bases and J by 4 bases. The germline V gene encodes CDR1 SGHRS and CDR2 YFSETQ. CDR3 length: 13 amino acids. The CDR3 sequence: CASSNGQGYEQYF. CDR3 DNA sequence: TGCGCCAGCAGCAATGGACAGGGATACGAGCAGTACTTC.

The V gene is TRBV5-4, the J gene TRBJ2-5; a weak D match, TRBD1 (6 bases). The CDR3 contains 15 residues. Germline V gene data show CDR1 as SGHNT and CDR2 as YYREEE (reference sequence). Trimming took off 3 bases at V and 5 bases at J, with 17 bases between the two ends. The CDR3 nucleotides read TGTGCCAGCAGCTCAGAACAGGGAAGAGATGAGACCCAGTACTTC. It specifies CASSSEQGRDETQYF.

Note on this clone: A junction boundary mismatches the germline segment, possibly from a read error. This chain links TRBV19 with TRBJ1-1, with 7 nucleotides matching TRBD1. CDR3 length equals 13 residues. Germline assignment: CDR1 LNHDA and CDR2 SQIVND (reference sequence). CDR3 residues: CASTETGNPEAFF. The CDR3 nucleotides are TGTGCCAGTACCGAGACAGGGAACCCTGAAGCTTTCTTT.

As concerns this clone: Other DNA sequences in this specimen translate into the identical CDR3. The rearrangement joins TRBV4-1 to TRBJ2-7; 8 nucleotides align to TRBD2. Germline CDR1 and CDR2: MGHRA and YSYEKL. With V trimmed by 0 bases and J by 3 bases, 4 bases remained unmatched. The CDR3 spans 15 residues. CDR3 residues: CASSQEGLAGYEQYF. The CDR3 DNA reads TGCGCCAGCAGCCAAGAGGGGCTAGCGGGCTACGAGCAGTACTTC.

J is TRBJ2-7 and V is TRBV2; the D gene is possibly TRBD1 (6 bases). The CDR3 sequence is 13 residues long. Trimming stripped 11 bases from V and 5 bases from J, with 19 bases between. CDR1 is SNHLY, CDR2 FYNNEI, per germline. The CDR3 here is CAGGQTRPDEQYF. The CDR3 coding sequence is TGTGCCGGGGGACAAACCCGACCCGACGAGCAGTACTTC.

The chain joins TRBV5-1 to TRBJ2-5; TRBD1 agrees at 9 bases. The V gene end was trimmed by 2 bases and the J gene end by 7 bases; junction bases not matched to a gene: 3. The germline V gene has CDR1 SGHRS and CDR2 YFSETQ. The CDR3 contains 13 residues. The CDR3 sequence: CASSFGQGRTQYF. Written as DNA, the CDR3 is TGCGCCAGCAGCTTCGGACAGGGGCGGACCCAGTACTTC.

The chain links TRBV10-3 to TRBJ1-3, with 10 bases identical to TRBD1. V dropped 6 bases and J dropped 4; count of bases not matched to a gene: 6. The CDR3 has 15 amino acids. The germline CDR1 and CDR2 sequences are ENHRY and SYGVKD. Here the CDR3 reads CAISTDRGPGNTIYF. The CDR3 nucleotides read TGTGCCATCAGCACTGACAGGGGGCCGGGAAACACCATATATTTT.

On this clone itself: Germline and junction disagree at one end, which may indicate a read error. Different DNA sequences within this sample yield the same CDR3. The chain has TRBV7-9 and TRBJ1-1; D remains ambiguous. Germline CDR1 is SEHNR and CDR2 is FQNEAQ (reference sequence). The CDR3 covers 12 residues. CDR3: CASSPSTSEAFF. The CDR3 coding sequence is TGTGCTAGCAGCCCAAGCACGTCTGAAGCTTTCTTT. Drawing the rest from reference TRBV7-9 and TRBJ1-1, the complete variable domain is DTGVSQNPRHKITKRGQNVTFRCDPISEHNRLYWYRQTLGQGPEFLTYFQNEAQLEKSRLLSDRFSAERPKGSFSTLEIQRTEQGDSAMYLCASSPSTSEAFFGQGTRLTVV.

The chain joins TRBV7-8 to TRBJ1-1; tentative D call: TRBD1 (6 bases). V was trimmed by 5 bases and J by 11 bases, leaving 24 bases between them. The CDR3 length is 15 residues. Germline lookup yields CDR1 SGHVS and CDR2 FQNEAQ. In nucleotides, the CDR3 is TGTGCCAGCAGCAAACGGGACACCCCTTTTTTTGGGGCTTTCTTT. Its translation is CASSKRDTPFFGAFF. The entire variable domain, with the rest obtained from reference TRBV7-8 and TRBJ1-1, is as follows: GAGVSQSPRYKVAKRGQDVALRCDPISGHVSLFWYQQALGQGPEFLTYFQNEAQLDKSGLPSDRFFAERPEGSVSTLKIQRTQQEDSAVYLCASSKRDTPFFGAFFGQGTRLTVV.

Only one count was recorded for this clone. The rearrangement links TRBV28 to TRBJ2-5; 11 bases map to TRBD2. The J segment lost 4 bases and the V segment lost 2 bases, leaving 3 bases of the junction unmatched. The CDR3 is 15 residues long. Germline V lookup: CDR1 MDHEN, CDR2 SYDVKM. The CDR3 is CASSLALAGAETQYF. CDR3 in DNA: TGTGCCAGCAGTTTAGCACTAGCGGGAGCAGAGACCCAGTACTTC.

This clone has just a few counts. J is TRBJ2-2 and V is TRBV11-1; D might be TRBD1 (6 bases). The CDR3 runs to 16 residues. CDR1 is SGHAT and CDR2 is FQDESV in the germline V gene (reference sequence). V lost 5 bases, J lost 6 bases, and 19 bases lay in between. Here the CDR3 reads CASSPPWGRGAGELFF. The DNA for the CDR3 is TGTGCCAGCAGCCCGCCGTGGGGCAGGGGCGCCGGGGAGCTGTTTTTT.

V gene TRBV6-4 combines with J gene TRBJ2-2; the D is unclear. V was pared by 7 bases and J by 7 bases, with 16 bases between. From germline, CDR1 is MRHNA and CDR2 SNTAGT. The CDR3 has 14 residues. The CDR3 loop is CASTEEAPGGELFF. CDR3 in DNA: TGTGCCAGCACTGAAGAGGCTCCGGGCGGGGAGCTGTTTTTT.

The CDR3 spells CASTPHRWRGDYGYTF. The CDR3 DNA reads as TGTGCCAGCACCCCCCACAGGTGGCGCGGGGACTATGGCTACACCTTC. The chain employs TRBV6-6 and TRBJ1-2, with TRBD1 as a possible D gene (5 bases). The CDR3 spans 16 residues. V was shortened by 7 bases and J by 3 bases, with 21 bases between the two germline ends. Germline V gene lookup returns CDR1 MNHNY and CDR2 SVGAGI (reference sequence).

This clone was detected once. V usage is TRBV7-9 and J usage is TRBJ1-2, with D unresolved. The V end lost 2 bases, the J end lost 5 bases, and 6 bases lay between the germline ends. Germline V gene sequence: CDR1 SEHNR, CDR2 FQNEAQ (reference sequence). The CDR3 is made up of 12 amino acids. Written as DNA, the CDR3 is TGTGCCAGCAGCTTACCACTGTATGGCTACACCTTC. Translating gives CASSLPLYGYTF.

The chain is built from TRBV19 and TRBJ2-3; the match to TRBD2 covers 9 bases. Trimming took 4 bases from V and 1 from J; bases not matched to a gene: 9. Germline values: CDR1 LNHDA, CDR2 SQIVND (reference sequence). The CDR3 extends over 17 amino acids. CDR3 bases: TGTGCCAGTAGTACACCAAGACTAGCGGCTCGCACAGATACGCAGTATTTT. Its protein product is CASSTPRLAARTDTQYF. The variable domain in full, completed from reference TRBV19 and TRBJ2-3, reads DGGITQSPKYLFRKEGQNVTLSCEQNLNHDAMYWYRQDPGQGLRLIYYSQIVNDFQKGDIAEGYSVSREKKESFPLTVTSAQKNPTAFYLCASSTPRLAARTDTQYFGPGTRLTVL.

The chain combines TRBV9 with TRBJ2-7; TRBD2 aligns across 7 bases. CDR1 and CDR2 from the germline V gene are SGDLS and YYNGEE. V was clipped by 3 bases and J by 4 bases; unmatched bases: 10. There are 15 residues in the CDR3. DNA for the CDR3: TGTGCCAGCAGCGCCGGGCAGGGAGGGGTTTACGAGCAGTACTTC. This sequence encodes CASSAGQGGVYEQYF. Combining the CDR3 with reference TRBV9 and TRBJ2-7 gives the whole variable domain DSGVTQTPKHLITATGQRVTLRCSPRSGDLSVYWYQQSLDQGLQFLIQYYNGEERAKGNILERFSAQQFPDLHSELNLSSLELGDSALYFCASSAGQGGVYEQYFGPGTRLTVT.

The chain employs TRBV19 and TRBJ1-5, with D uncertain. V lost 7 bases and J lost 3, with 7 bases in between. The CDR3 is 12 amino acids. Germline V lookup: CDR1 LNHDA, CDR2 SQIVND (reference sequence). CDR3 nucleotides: TGTGCCAGTAATCAGTACAATCAGCCCCAGCATTTT. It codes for CASNQYNQPQHF.

CDR3 residues: CASSTRGQDYNSPLHF. CDR3 coding DNA: TGTGCCAGTAGTACCCGGGGACAGGACTATAATTCACCCCTCCACTTT. The V gene is TRBV19, the J gene TRBJ1-6; 8 bases agree with TRBD1. CDR3 length: 16 amino acids. The germline V gene has CDR1 LNHDA and CDR2 SQIVND (reference sequence). V shed 4 bases and J 3 bases; nucleotides not matched to a gene: 5. The entire variable domain, with the rest obtained from reference TRBV19 and TRBJ1-6, is as follows: DGGITQSPKYLFRKEGQNVTLSCEQNLNHDAMYWYRQDPGQGLRLIYYSQIVNDFQKGDIAEGYSVSREKKESFPLTVTSAQKNPTAFYLCASSTRGQDYNSPLHFGNGTRLTVT.

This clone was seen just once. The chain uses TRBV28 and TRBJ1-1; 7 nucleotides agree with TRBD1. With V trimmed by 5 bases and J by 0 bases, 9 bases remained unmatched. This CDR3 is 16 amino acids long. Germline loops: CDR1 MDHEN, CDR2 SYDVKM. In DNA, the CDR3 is TGTGCCAGCAGTGGCCTTCAGGGGGGAATGAACACTGAAGCTTTCTTT. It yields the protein CASSGLQGGMNTEAFF.

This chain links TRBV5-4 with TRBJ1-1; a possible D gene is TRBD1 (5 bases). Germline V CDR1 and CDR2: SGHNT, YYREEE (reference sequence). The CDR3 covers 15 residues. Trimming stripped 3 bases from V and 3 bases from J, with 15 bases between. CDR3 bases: TGTGCCAGCAGCTCGGGACGGCCGGGGGACACTGAAGCTTTCTTT. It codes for CASSSGRPGDTEAFF. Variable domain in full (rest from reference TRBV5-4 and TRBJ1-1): ETGVTQSPTHLIKTRGQQVTLRCSSQSGHNTVSWYQQALGQGPQFIFQYYREEENGRGNFPPRFSGLQFPNYSSELNVNALELDDSALYLCASSSGRPGDTEAFFGQGTRLTVV.

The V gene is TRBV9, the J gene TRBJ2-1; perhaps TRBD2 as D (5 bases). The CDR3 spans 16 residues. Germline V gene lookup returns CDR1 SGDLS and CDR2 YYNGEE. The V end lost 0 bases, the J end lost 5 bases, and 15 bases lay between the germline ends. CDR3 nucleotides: TGTGCCAGCAGCGTAGATCTTGGCGGGCCGAACAATGAGCAGTTCTTC. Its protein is CASSVDLGGPNNEQFF. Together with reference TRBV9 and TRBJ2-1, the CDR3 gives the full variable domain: DSGVTQTPKHLITATGQRVTLRCSPRSGDLSVYWYQQSLDQGLQFLIQYYNGEERAKGNILERFSAQQFPDLHSELNLSSLELGDSALYFCASSVDLGGPNNEQFFGPGTRLTVL.

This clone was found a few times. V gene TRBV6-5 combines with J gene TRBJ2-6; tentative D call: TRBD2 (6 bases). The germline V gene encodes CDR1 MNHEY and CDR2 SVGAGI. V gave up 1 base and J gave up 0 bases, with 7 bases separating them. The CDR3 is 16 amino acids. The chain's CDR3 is CASSYFGGSGANVLTF. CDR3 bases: TGTGCCAGCAGTTACTTCGGGGGCTCTGGGGCCAACGTCCTGACTTTC.

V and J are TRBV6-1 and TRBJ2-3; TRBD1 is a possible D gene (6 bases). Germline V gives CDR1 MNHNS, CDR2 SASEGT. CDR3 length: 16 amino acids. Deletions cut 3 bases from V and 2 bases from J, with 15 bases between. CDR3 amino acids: CASSDWGTKSTDTQYF. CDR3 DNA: TGTGCCAGCAGTGATTGGGGGACAAAATCCACAGATACGCAGTATTTT.

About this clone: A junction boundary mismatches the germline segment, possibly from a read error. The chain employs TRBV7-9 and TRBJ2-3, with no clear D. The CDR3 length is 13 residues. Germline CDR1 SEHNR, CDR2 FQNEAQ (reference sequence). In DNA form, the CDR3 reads TGTTCCAGCAGCTTAACGGCGGCGGATACGCAGTATTTT. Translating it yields CSSSLTAADTQYF.